The rows below give T cell receptor beta chains drawn from one sample of a study of CD8+ T cells in alopecia areata. Data came from immunoSEQ multiplex PCR; TCRdb stores just in-frame clones and leaves some out. The sample has approximately 160,000 clones, roughly 60% seen once. The specimen comprised CD4+ T cells sorted from blood, sampled at week 24, from a patient treated with tofacitinib. The receptors were gathered from a human donor with alopecia areata. Each CDR3 is given with its conserved first and last residue. Fields, in order: clone size, J gene, D gene, V gene, CDR3 protein, CDR3 DNA. D genes are given only for firm matches. Size is omitted from some rows. Given values are once, few, many or a class for expanded clones.

few	TRBJ2-3	.	TRBV23-1	CASSQHDTQYF	TGCGCCAGCAGTCAACACGATACGCAGTATTTT
.	TRBJ1-6	.	TRBV7-9	CASSLAERSPLHF	TGTGCCAGCAGCTTAGCGGAGAGGTCACCCCTCCACTTT
.	TRBJ2-1	.	TRBV29-1	CSVDGRANNEQFF	TGCAGCGTTGATGGGAGAGCAAACAATGAGCAGTTCTTC
.	TRBJ1-2	.	TRBV19	CASRSPTRGSGYGYTF	TGTGCCAGTAGATCCCCGACAAGAGGAAGTGGCTATGGCTACACCTTC
.	TRBJ2-7	TRBD1	TRBV6-5	CASSRQGDVHEQYF	TGTGCCAGCAGTAGACAGGGGGATGTCCACGAGCAGTACTTC
.	TRBJ2-7	.	TRBV30	CAWSLQEPYEQYF	TGTGCCTGGAGTTTGCAGGAACCCTACGAGCAGTACTTC
.	TRBJ2-7	TRBD1	TRBV5-1	CASSPGQASSYEQYF	TGCGCCAGCAGCCCCGGACAGGCCAGCTCCTACGAGCAGTACTTC
.	TRBJ2-1	TRBD2	TRBV5-1	CASSLRAGGDNEQFF	TGCGCCAGCAGCTTGCGGGCGGGGGGAGACAATGAGCAGTTCTTC
.	TRBJ1-4	.	TRBV29-1	CSVASGEKLFF	TGCAGCGTTGCTTCTGGAGAAAAACTGTTTTTT
.	TRBJ2-2	.	TRBV29-1	CSVGTRANTGELFF	TGCAGCGTTGGTACACGCGCGAACACCGGGGAGCTGTTTTTT
.	TRBJ2-1	TRBD2	TRBV4-2	CASSHRSGGANNEQFF	TGTGCCAGCAGCCACCGTAGCGGGGGGGCGAACAATGAGCAGTTCTTC
.	TRBJ2-7	.	TRBV29-1	CSVDNRVEQYF	TGCAGCGTTGACAACAGGGTCGAGCAGTACTTC
.	TRBJ2-7	.	TRBV30	CAWNHGTYEQYF	TGTGCCTGGAATCACGGAACCTACGAGCAGTACTTC
.	TRBJ1-5	.	TRBV29-1	CSVSEASDSNQPQHF	TGCAGCGTTTCGGAAGCCTCCGATAGCAATCAGCCCCAGCATTTT
.	TRBJ2-2	.	TRBV10-3	CAIRRTETNTGELFF	TGTGCCATCAGAAGGACCGAAACGAACACCGGGGAGCTGTTTTTT
.	TRBJ1-2	.	TRBV19	CARHQGWNYGYTF	TGTGCCAGACATCAGGGCTGGAACTATGGCTACACCTTC
.	TRBJ1-5	.	TRBV30	CAWSTGTTQPQHF	TGTGCCTGGAGTACGGGGACAACACAGCCCCAGCATTTT
few	TRBJ1-5	.	TRBV15	CATSRDKGFNQPQHF	TGTGCCACCAGCAGAGATAAAGGATTCAATCAGCCCCAGCATTTT
.	TRBJ1-6	TRBD1	TRBV2	CASSQGQAGTSPLHF	TGTGCCAGCAGTCAAGGACAGGCGGGCACCTCACCCCTCCACTTT
few	TRBJ1-1	TRBD1	TRBV29-1	CSATTGRDTEAFF	TGCAGCGCGACGACAGGGAGGGACACTGAAGCTTTCTTT
few	TRBJ1-1	.	TRBV7-8	CASSLGSRATEAFF	TGTGCCAGCAGCTTAGGGTCCAGGGCCACTGAAGCTTTCTTT
.	TRBJ1-1	TRBD1	TRBV7-8	CASSIAGGLNTEAFF	TGTGCCAGCAGCATCGCAGGGGGCTTGAACACTGAAGCTTTCTTT
once	TRBJ1-1	.	TRBV5-1	CASSRQDTEAFF	TGCGCCAGCAGCCGACAAGACACTGAAGCTTTCTTT
.	TRBJ1-4	.	TRBV29-1	CSVESARDEKLFF	TGCAGCGTTGAAAGCGCTAGGGATGAAAAACTGTTTTTT
.	TRBJ2-3	.	TRBV2	CASNPTTSTDTQYF	TGTGCCAGCAACCCGACAACTAGCACAGATACGCAGTATTTT
once	TRBJ2-1	TRBD2	TRBV7-2	CASSLYTRGGEQFF	TGTGCCAGCAGCTTATATACGCGGGGGGGTGAGCAGTTCTTC
.	TRBJ2-7	TRBD2	TRBV9	CASSVASGAGEQYF	TGTGCCAGCAGCGTTGCCAGCGGGGCTGGCGAGCAGTACTTC
few	TRBJ1-1	TRBD1	TRBV5-1	CASSLERTGRRAFF	TGCGCCAGCAGCTTGGAGAGGACAGGGAGAAGAGCTTTCTTT
.	TRBJ1-2	TRBD1	TRBV2	CASSPQTGGYGYTF	TGTGCCAGCAGTCCGCAGACAGGGGGATATGGCTACACCTTC
.	TRBJ2-7	.	TRBV4-1	CASSQGLSSYEQYF	TGCGCCAGCAGCCAAGGTTTATCCTCCTACGAGCAGTACTTC
.	TRBJ2-3	.	TRBV9	CASSGRLGYTDTQYF	TGTGCCAGCAGCGGACGACTAGGCTACACAGATACGCAGTATTTT
.	TRBJ2-7	.	TRBV30	CAWRRGYEQYF	TGTGCCTGGAGAAGAGGCTACGAGCAGTACTTC
few	TRBJ1-2	.	TRBV6-1	CASSLQEYGYTF	TGTGCCAGCAGCCTACAGGAATATGGCTACACCTTC
.	TRBJ2-2	.	TRBV29-1	CSVQGARGELFF	TGCAGCGTTCAAGGGGCTAGAGGGGAGCTGTTTTTT
.	TRBJ1-2	.	TRBV30	CAWSGQGISGYTF	TGTGCCTGGAGTGGGCAGGGGATTAGTGGCTACACCTTC
few	TRBJ2-5	TRBD2	TRBV29-1	CSVAGLAGKKGTQYF	TGCAGCGTTGCCGGACTAGCGGGGAAAAAGGGGACCCAGTACTTC
.	TRBJ2-5	.	TRBV6-1	CASSEIDPGTQYF	TGTGCCAGCAGTGAAATTGACCCCGGGACCCAGTACTTC
.	TRBJ1-2	.	TRBV28	CASSRGAIGYTF	TGTGCCAGCAGTCGAGGGGCGATTGGCTACACCTTC
.	TRBJ1-1	TRBD1	TRBV7-2	CASSYGQGNTEAFF	TGTGCCAGCAGCTATGGACAGGGGAACACTGAAGCTTTCTTT
.	TRBJ2-5	.	TRBV5-1	CASSSGGRVTQETQYF	TGCGCCAGCAGCTCCGGAGGGCGGGTGACCCAAGAGACCCAGTACTTC
.	TRBJ2-7	TRBD1	TRBV7-8	CASSLTRGQGGRDEQYF	TGTGCCAGCAGCTTAACAAGGGGACAGGGAGGACGAGACGAGCAGTACTTC
.	TRBJ1-2	TRBD1	TRBV7-9	CASSLGQGNYGYTF	TGTGCCAGCAGCTTGGGACAGGGGAACTATGGCTACACCTTC
.	TRBJ2-3	.	TRBV7-9	CASSRGTVSGTDTQYF	TGTGCCAGCAGCCGCGGGACAGTCTCTGGCACAGATACGCAGTATTTT
.	TRBJ2-7	.	TRBV6-6	CASSSTRSPGGEQYF	TGTGCCAGCAGCTCGACCCGTTCCCCCGGGGGTGAGCAGTACTTC
few	TRBJ1-4	.	TRBV2	CASSGRNEKLFF	TGTGCCAGCAGCGGGCGTAATGAAAAACTGTTTTTT
.	TRBJ2-3	.	TRBV29-1	CSVEEWSGTDTQYF	TGCAGCGTTGAAGAATGGAGTGGGACAGATACGCAGTATTTT
.	TRBJ1-2	TRBD1	TRBV30	CAWRNRGQYYNGYTF	TGTGCCTGGAGAAACAGGGGTCAGTATTACAATGGCTACACCTTC
many	TRBJ2-2	.	TRBV10-3	CAISKTRDPGTGELFF	TGTGCCATCAGTAAGACCAGGGACCCCGGGACCGGGGAGCTGTTTTTT
.	TRBJ2-7	.	TRBV10-3	CAISESAGGTREQYF	TGTGCCATCAGTGAGTCTGCAGGGGGGACCCGCGAGCAGTACTTC
.	TRBJ2-7	.	TRBV29-1	CSVGQSYEQYF	TGCAGCGTTGGACAGTCCTACGAGCAGTACTTC
.	TRBJ2-5	TRBD2	TRBV30	CAWSAGTSASTQYF	TGTGCCTGGAGTGCCGGGACTAGCGCCTCAACCCAGTACTTC